This entry lists 22 T cell receptor beta chains sequenced from one sample in a study of T cell repertoires in cytomegalovirus infection. TCRdb itself ran the reads through MiXCR, one entry per CDR3 protein. Among hundreds of thousands of distinct CDR3 sequences listed, roughly 46% were seen once. Their antigens are not known. Sequenced material: cultured PBMCs, taken from culture after CMV antigen stimulation. Receptors were obtained from a human donor in good health (CMV status not recorded). Some clones in this sample may be carry-over from other donors' samples.

This sequence joins TRBV28 and TRBJ1-1; D is unclear. Germline V gene sequence: CDR1 MDHEN, CDR2 SYDVKM. The CDR3 length is 16 residues. V lost 8 bases to trimming and J lost 4 bases, with 23 bases between them. Here the CDR3 reads CASGRVWGGVGTEAFF. The CDR3 DNA is TGTGCCAGCGGTCGGGTTTGGGGAGGAGTCGGCACTGAAGCTTTCTTT. Complete variable domain (other parts from reference TRBV28 and TRBJ1-1): DVKVTQSSRYLVKRTGEKVFLECVQDMDHENMFWYRQDPGLGLRLIYFSYDVKMKEKGDIPEGYSVSREKKERFSLILESASTNQTSMYLCASGRVWGGVGTEAFFGQGTRLTVV.

The table lists this clonotype with a few counts. The chain joins TRBV6-6 to TRBJ2-1, with no clear D. The germline V and J ends were trimmed by 6 bases and 0 bases, with 9 bases remaining between them. This CDR3 has 14 amino acids. Germline V CDR1 and CDR2: MNHNY, SVGAGI (reference sequence). The CDR3 DNA reads as TGTGCCAGCAGCCGCCTAGGCTCCTACAATGAGCAGTTCTTC. This translates into CASSRLGSYNEQFF.

This chain links TRBV18 with TRBJ2-1, with 8 bases that match TRBD2. J was trimmed by 0 bases and V by 6 bases; bases with no gene match: 10. CDR1 and CDR2 from the germline V gene are KGHSH and LQKENI. The CDR3 length is 17 residues. The CDR3 DNA is TGTGCCAGCTCGCCCCTAGCGGGCGACCCCTCCTACAATGAGCAGTTCTTC. It encodes CASSPLAGDPSYNEQFF.

This clonotype was counted between two and nine times. The V call is TRBV9, the J call TRBJ2-4, with TRBD2 matching over 7 bases. From germline, CDR1 is SGDLS and CDR2 YYNGEE. J lost 3 bases, V lost 3 bases, and 6 bases had no gene match. The CDR3 runs to 15 residues. This CDR3 is CASSADGGNKNIQYF. Here the CDR3 DNA reads TGTGCCAGCAGCGCAGACGGGGGGAACAAAAACATTCAGTACTTC.

V gene TRBV27 combines with J gene TRBJ2-1, with 12 bases identical to TRBD2. This CDR3 has 16 residues. Germline V gene sequence: CDR1 MNHEY, CDR2 SMNVEV (reference sequence). After removal of 5 bases from V and 4 bases from J, the junction contained 6 bases not matched to a gene. The chain's CDR3 is CASSPLGLAGYNEQFF. The DNA for the CDR3 is TGTGCCAGCAGTCCCCTAGGACTAGCGGGGTACAATGAGCAGTTCTTC.

The chain links TRBV20-1 to TRBJ2-1; 8 bases align to TRBD2. Trimming cost V 6 bases and J 6 bases; bases outside gene matches: 10. Germline CDR1 reads DFQATT; CDR2 reads SNEGSKA (reference sequence). The CDR3 totals 14 residues. DNA for the CDR3: TGCAGTGCAAAAGGGCTAGCGGGCTCCAATGAGCAGTTCTTC. It encodes CSAKGLAGSNEQFF.

This clonotype has at least ten counts. The chain combines TRBV7-2 with TRBJ2-1, with 8 nucleotides matching TRBD2. With V trimmed by 5 bases and J by 10 bases, 16 bases remained unmatched. This CDR3 spans 16 amino acids. Per germline, CDR1 SGHTA and CDR2 FQGNSA. This CDR3 reads CASSGGVGAGVGEQFF. CDR3 in DNA: TGTGCCAGCAGCGGGGGGGTAGGAGCGGGAGTGGGGGAGCAGTTCTTC.

The J gene is TRBJ2-1, the V gene TRBV7-2; 9 bases are shared with TRBD1. J lost 9 bases, V lost 7 bases, and 10 bases had no gene match. The CDR3 is made up of 14 amino acids. Germline values: CDR1 SGHTA, CDR2 FQGNSA. The CDR3 nucleotides are TGTGCCAGCATCGGATCGGACAGGGGAGGTGAGCAGTTCTTC. It translates to CASIGSDRGGEQFF.

This chain links TRBV3-1 with TRBJ2-7, with D possibly matching TRBD2 (6 bases). The CDR3 spans 13 residues. CDR1 and CDR2 (germline): LGHDT, YNNKEL (reference sequence). With 1 base removed from V and 8 bases from J, the gap between germline ends came to 12 bases. CDR3 in amino acids: CASSQGADYQQYF. DNA for the CDR3: TGTGCCAGCAGCCAAGGGGCGGACTATCAGCAGTACTTC.

V usage is TRBV28 and J usage is TRBJ2-1; D is undetermined. The V gene lost 4 bases and the J gene lost 8 bases, with 6 bases spanning the gap. The CDR3 loop spans 11 amino acids. Per germline, CDR1 MDHEN and CDR2 SYDVKM. The CDR3 DNA sequence: TGTGCCAGCAGTTCCCCTGATGAGCAGTTCTTC. Protein: CASSSPDEQFF.

The chain has TRBV7-2 and TRBJ2-3; D not certain. The CDR3 extends over 14 amino acids. V was clipped by 3 bases and J by 2 bases, with 9 bases between them. Germline lookup yields CDR1 SGHTA and CDR2 FQGNSA. The CDR3 DNA is TGTGCCAGCAGCTTCCGCCGAACCACAGATACGCAGTATTTT. The encoded protein is CASSFRRTTDTQYF.

Comments on this clonotype: The junction and the germline gene differ at one end; a read error may be behind it. The rearrangement uses TRBV12-3 or TRBV12-4 and TRBJ2-1, with TRBD1 matching 8 bases. The CDR3 is 15 amino acids. The CDR3 nucleotides are TGTGCCAGCAGTACCCGAGGGCAGGGGGCTAATGAGCAGGTCTTC. Translated, it gives CASSTRGQGANEQVF.

This clonotype has just a few counts. J is TRBJ2-7 and V is TRBV11-2, with D uncertain. Germline V gives CDR1 SGHAT, CDR2 FQNNGV. There are 15 residues in the CDR3. With 1 base removed from V and 6 bases from J, the gap between germline ends came to 16 bases. CDR3 residues: CASSLVSPLLGEQYF. For the CDR3, the DNA is TGTGCCAGCAGCTTAGTGTCCCCTCTCCTAGGCGAGCAGTACTTC.

The chain has TRBV10-3 and TRBJ1-5; TRBD1 is a possible D gene (6 bases). V shed 6 bases and J shed 5 bases, with 11 bases lying between them. This CDR3 has 13 amino acids. Germline CDR1 and CDR2: ENHRY and SYGVKD. The CDR3 here is CAIREGVDQPQHF. CDR3 sequence (DNA): TGTGCCATCAGAGAGGGGGTGGATCAGCCCCAGCATTTT.

The V and J genes are TRBV7-8 and TRBJ1-1, with a weak D call TRBD1 (5 bases). Germline V gene lookup returns CDR1 SGHVS and CDR2 FQNEAQ. Trimming removed 5 bases from V and 4 bases from J, with 11 bases in between. This CDR3 comprises 13 residues. The CDR3 bases are TGTGCCAGCAGCGTAGGGGTCGGCACTGAAGCTTTCTTT. Amino acid sequence: CASSVGVGTEAFF.

This clonotype was picked up a small number of times. V is TRBV12-3 or TRBV12-4 and J is TRBJ2-5; TRBD1 matches 8 bases. The CDR3 runs to 15 residues. J gave up 5 bases and V 2 bases, and 7 bases lay outside the gene matches. The CDR3 loop is CASSLRWTGWETQYF. In nucleotides, the CDR3 is TGTGCCAGCAGTTTAAGATGGACAGGGTGGGAGACCCAGTACTTC.

V usage is TRBV28 and J usage is TRBJ2-4; 10 nucleotides agree with TRBD1. J lost 0 bases, V lost 7 bases, and 9 bases had no gene match. The CDR3 is made up of 17 amino acids. CDR1 and CDR2 from the germline V gene are MDHEN and SYDVKM. CDR3 amino acids: CASTLTGGPGAKNIQYF. CDR3 in DNA: TGTGCCAGCACCCTGACAGGGGGCCCTGGAGCCAAAAACATTCAGTACTTC.

This rearrangement joins TRBV6-8 to TRBJ2-3, with D hard to call. This CDR3 has 15 residues. Germline values: CDR1 MNHGY, CDR2 SAAAGT. V lost 2 bases and J 6 bases, leaving 15 bases between the germline ends. The CDR3 nucleotides are TGTGCCAGCAGTTACCTACGCAACAGAGGTGATACGCAGTATTTT. Translation: CASSYLRNRGDTQYF.

This clonotype was recorded a few times. The chain's CDR3 is CASSYDRGFNSPLHF. In nucleotides, the CDR3 is TGTGCCAGCAGTTACGACAGGGGATTTAATTCACCCCTCCACTTT. The gene calls are TRBV6-5 and TRBJ1-6, with 8 bases aligning to TRBD1. The trim removed 2 bases at V and 6 bases at J, leaving 3 bases unmatched. The CDR3 consists of 15 residues. Germline V gene sequence: CDR1 MNHEY, CDR2 SVGAGI.

The chain uses TRBV6-2 or TRBV6-3 and TRBJ2-5, with 11 bases matching TRBD2. The CDR3 sequence is 16 residues long. Trimming took 2 bases from V and 5 from J; bases not matched to a gene: 7. Germline V lookup: CDR1 MNHEY, CDR2 SVGEGT. The CDR3 spells CASSYPTSGNVETQYF. The DNA of the CDR3 is TGTGCCAGCAGTTACCCGACTAGCGGGAATGTGGAGACCCAGTACTTC.

This chain joins TRBV6-1 and TRBJ2-1; D uncertain. The CDR3 consists of 15 residues. Germline V gene data show CDR1 as MNHNS and CDR2 as SASEGT. Trimming took 6 bases from V and 5 from J, leaving 17 bases between them. The CDR3 spells CASRFRLAANNEQFF. The CDR3 DNA sequence: TGTGCCAGCAGGTTCAGGTTAGCAGCAAACAATGAGCAGTTCTTC.

The chain employs TRBV7-2 and TRBJ2-7; maybe TRBD2 (6 bases). Trimming cost V 0 bases and J 6 bases, with 9 bases left between them. This CDR3 is built from 13 residues. Per germline, CDR1 SGHTA and CDR2 FQGNSA. In DNA form, the CDR3 reads TGTGCCAGCAGCTTAGCGGGAGGTATCGAGCAGTACTTC. Translation: CASSLAGGIEQYF.